These 4 T cell receptor beta chains came from one sample sequenced in a study of blood T cells in healthy people across ages. Through a sample-barcoded 5' primer and a J-beta primer mix, a second PCR was run for 7 to 11 cycles. TCRdb reprocessed the 5' RACE reads with MiXCR, giving one entry per CDR3 protein. Seen here are around 500,000 distinct CDR3 sequences, roughly 48% observed once, and the top ten hold around 24%. Sequencing was carried out using blood. These receptors came from an elderly man in good health.

This clonotype was observed a handful of times. The chain has TRBV27 and TRBJ2-3; 7 bases line up with TRBD1. J lost 9 bases, V lost 5 bases, and 8 bases had no gene match. This CDR3 is built from 13 residues. Germline loops: CDR1 MNHEY, CDR2 SMNVEV (reference sequence). The CDR3 reads CASSNSDRATQYF. The CDR3 nucleotides are TGTGCCAGCAGTAACTCAGACAGGGCCACGCAGTATTTT.

This chain joins TRBV7-2 and TRBJ2-5, with D possibly TRBD2 on 6 matching bases. Germline assignment: CDR1 SGHTA and CDR2 FQGNSA. V was clipped by 5 bases and J by 5 bases, with 21 bases between them. The CDR3 is made up of 16 amino acids. The CDR3 region is CASSTGRGGAWETQYF. The DNA of the CDR3 is TGTGCCAGCAGCACGGGAAGGGGCGGGGCTTGGGAGACCCAGTACTTC.

This clonotype came up a few times. The J gene is TRBJ2-1, the V gene TRBV19, with 9 bases that match TRBD2. Trimming at V came to 9 bases and at J to 9 bases, leaving 15 bases not matched to a gene. Germline V gene lookup returns CDR1 LNHDA and CDR2 SQIVND (reference sequence). This CDR3 is 15 amino acids long. CDR3 amino acids: CASQTASGTLGEQFF. The CDR3 DNA follows: TGTGCCAGCCAGACGGCTAGCGGGACCCTCGGTGAGCAGTTCTTC.

J is TRBJ2-2 and V is TRBV12-3 or TRBV12-4; no definite D call. Trimming shortened V by 7 bases and J by 2 bases, and 11 bases separated the two germline ends. CDR3 size: 14 residues. CDR3 in DNA: TGTGCCAGCACCCTCCGGGTTAACACCGGGGAGCTGTTTTTT. Amino acids: CASTLRVNTGELFF.